Listed below are T cell receptor beta chains from one sample, sequenced in a study of blood T cell repertoires in COVID-19. This table comes from immunoSEQ multiplex PCR, and its TCRdb copy is limited to in-frame clones, with some not included. The sample consists of about 230,000 clones, approximately 89% of them appearing once. Source material: PBMCs or T cells enriched from blood (not recorded which). These receptors all come from a woman between 25 and 40 years old who had been exposed to COVID-19. Both conserved end residues are part of each CDR3. A D gene is named only where the DNA matches it firmly. Size is stated for part of the rows, as once, few or many counts, or as a class when the clone is expanded.

clone size	J gene	D gene	V gene	CDR3 DNA	CDR3 protein
-	TRBJ1-2	-	TRBV5-4	TGTGCCAGCAGCCCAAGCGGAGGCTCAAGGGCCAACTATGGCTACACCTTC	CASSPSGGSRANYGYTF
-	TRBJ2-7	TRBD2	TRBV20-1	TGCAGTGCTAGTCTGCGGGAGGCCTCCTACGAGCAGTACTTC	CSASLREASYEQYF
-	TRBJ2-2	-	TRBV5-1	TGCGCCAGCAGCTTGGAGCCGGGAACGAACACCGGGGAGCTGTTTTTT	CASSLEPGTNTGELFF
-	TRBJ2-5	TRBD2	TRBV29-1	TGCAGCGCCCTGACTAGCGGGAGGTGGGAGACCCAGTACTTC	CSALTSGRWETQYF
-	TRBJ1-5	TRBD1	TRBV7-9	TGTGCCAGCAGCTCGACCGGACAGGGCCCCAATCAGCCCCAGCATTTT	CASSSTGQGPNQPQHF
-	TRBJ1-2	-	TRBV11-2	TGTGCCAGCAGCTCAGCCGGGACATCGGTAGGCTACACCTTC	CASSSAGTSVGYTF
-	TRBJ1-2	TRBD1	TRBV19	TGTGCCAGTAGACCGGACAGGGGAACGGCTGGCTACACCTTC	CASRPDRGTAGYTF
-	TRBJ2-7	TRBD2	TRBV3-1/TRBV3-2	TGTGCCAGCAGCCAAGATGGGGGGGGATCCTACGAGCAGTACTTC	CASSQDGGGSYEQYF
-	TRBJ2-7	TRBD1	TRBV11-3	TGTGCCAGCAGCTTAGAAGGGACAGGGGACCACGAGCAGTACTTC	CASSLEGTGDHEQYF
-	TRBJ2-7	TRBD2	TRBV7-6	TGTGCCAGCAGCTTCGGACTAGCCGCCGACGAGCAGTACTTC	CASSFGLAADEQYF
-	TRBJ1-3	TRBD1	TRBV6-1	TGTGCCAGCAGTGCCTATGGACAGGGAGTCACTGGAAACACCATATATTTT	CASSAYGQGVTGNTIYF
-	TRBJ1-4	TRBD1	TRBV28	TGTGCCAGCAGAAGACCGGGACAGGGGGGGGAAAAACTGTTTTTT	CASRRPGQGGEKLFF
few	TRBJ2-5	TRBD2	TRBV5-8	TGTGCCAGCAGCTTAATGGGACTAGCGGGAGGGCCGCGAGAGACCCAGTACTTC	CASSLMGLAGGPRETQYF
-	TRBJ1-1	-	TRBV27	TGTGCCAGCAGTTTTGTGGGGGCGAACACTGAAGCTTTCTTT	CASSFVGANTEAFF
-	TRBJ1-2	-	TRBV2	TGTGCCAGCAGGCCGGACAGCAACTATGGCTACACCTTC	CASRPDSNYGYTF
-	TRBJ2-1	TRBD2	TRBV28	TGTGCCAGCATTCCTAGCGGGAGCCCCTACAATGAGCAGTTCTTC	CASIPSGSPYNEQFF
once	TRBJ2-7	TRBD2	TRBV29-1	TGCAGCGTTGCGGGAGCGGGAGGGAACTACGAGCAGTACTTC	CSVAGAGGNYEQYF
few	TRBJ1-2	TRBD1	TRBV29-1	TGCAGCGTTGAATTAGGGGGCGGGGGCTACACCTTC	CSVELGGGGYTF
-	TRBJ2-1	TRBD2	TRBV19	TGTGCCAGTAGTGCGGCGCACCTAGCGGGAGGCGGAAATGAGCAGTTCTTC	CASSAAHLAGGGNEQFF
-	TRBJ2-7	TRBD2	TRBV5-1	TGCGCCAGCAGCTTGAATAGCGGGAGGGGCTCCTACGAGCAGTACTTC	CASSLNSGRGSYEQYF
-	TRBJ2-3	-	TRBV29-1	TGCAGCGTTGAAGAGCTCCAGACAGATACGCAGTATTTT	CSVEELQTDTQYF
-	TRBJ1-1	TRBD1	TRBV5-1	TGCGCCAGCAGCTTATTTGGGACAGGGATTTCCACTGAAGCTTTCTTT	CASSLFGTGISTEAFF
-	TRBJ1-2	TRBD1	TRBV28	TGTGCCAGCAGCCGGACAGGCTATGGCTACACCTTC	CASSRTGYGYTF
few	TRBJ2-3	TRBD2	TRBV6-5	TGTGCCAGCAGTTACTCCGCGGGAGGAGATACGCAGTATTTT	CASSYSAGGDTQYF
-	TRBJ2-7	TRBD2	TRBV28	TGTGCCAGCAGACTCACTAGCGGGAGTCGCTACGAGCAGTACTTC	CASRLTSGSRYEQYF
-	TRBJ2-2	-	TRBV5-1	TGCGCCAGCAGCTTATACCCGTGGACACAGAACACCGGGGAGCTGTTTTTT	CASSLYPWTQNTGELFF
-	TRBJ2-1	-	TRBV5-1	TGCGCCAGCAGCTTGGAACCGGGGGGCCGGGATGAGCAGTTCTTC	CASSLEPGGRDEQFF
once	TRBJ2-3	TRBD2	TRBV15	TGTGCCACCAGCAGAGGTTACTGGAAGCGGGAAGGCACAGATACGCAGTATTTT	CATSRGYWKREGTDTQYF
-	TRBJ2-1	TRBD1	TRBV11-2	TGTGCCAGCAGCTTAGGGACAGGAGAAGACAATGAGCAGTTCTTC	CASSLGTGEDNEQFF
once	TRBJ2-7	TRBD2	TRBV11-2	TGTGCCAGCAGCTTATTGAGGAGAGCCGGGACTACCTACGAGCAGTACTTC	CASSLLRRAGTTYEQYF
-	TRBJ1-1	-	TRBV5-1	TGCGCCAGCAGCCTCAGGGGCGGGAACACTGAAGCTTTCTTT	CASSLRGGNTEAFF
-	TRBJ1-3	-	TRBV9	TGTGCCAGCAGCGCATCCAGATCCAGGGGAAGCTCTGGAAACACCATATATTTT	CASSASRSRGSSGNTIYF
-	TRBJ2-2	TRBD2	TRBV5-1	TGCGCCAGCAGCTTGGGACTAGCGGTTAACACCGGGGAGCTGTTTTTT	CASSLGLAVNTGELFF
-	TRBJ2-3	-	TRBV28	TGTGCCAGCACTAGAGGGACAGATACGCAGTATTTT	CASTRGTDTQYF
-	TRBJ2-3	-	TRBV6-1	TGTGCCAGCAGTGATGACACCACAGATACGCAGTATTTT	CASSDDTTDTQYF
-	TRBJ1-3	-	TRBV5-1	TGCGCCAGCAGCTTAGACAGTGGCTACGGAAACACCATATATTTT	CASSLDSGYGNTIYF
few	TRBJ1-6	TRBD1	TRBV19	TGTGCCAGTAGTACCAATCGACAGGGACAATCACCCCTCCACTTT	CASSTNRQGQSPLHF
once	TRBJ2-5	TRBD2	TRBV5-4	TGTGCCAGCAGCTTGGATGGGACTAGCGGACCAAGTTACTTC	CASSLDGTSGPSYF
once	TRBJ2-7	TRBD1	TRBV4-1	TGCGCCAGCAGCCAAGCTCCCGGACAGGGCTACGAGCAGTACTTC	CASSQAPGQGYEQYF
few	TRBJ1-5	-	TRBV19	TGTGCCAGTAGACTGACAGAGAATAGCAATCAGCCCCAGCATTTT	CASRLTENSNQPQHF
-	TRBJ2-7	-	TRBV5-1	TGCGCCAGCAGCATCATTGCCCTCGGTTACGAGCAGTACTTC	CASSIIALGYEQYF
-	TRBJ2-7	TRBD2	TRBV20-1	TGCAGTGCTAGTGACAGGCTTACTAGCGGGGGGAGTTACGAGCAGTACTTC	CSASDRLTSGGSYEQYF
-	TRBJ2-1	TRBD2	TRBV28	TGTGCCAGTGGACTAGCGGGACCCCCAACATACAATGAGCAGTTCTTC	CASGLAGPPTYNEQFF
-	TRBJ1-2	TRBD1	TRBV19	TGTGCCAGTAGTATTGGGACAGGGGGCGTTCGTGGTGGCTACACCTTC	CASSIGTGGVRGGYTF
few	TRBJ1-1	-	TRBV6-1	TGTGCCAGCAGTGAAGCTGAGAGGGTTCGGTCTGAAGCTTTCTTT	CASSEAERVRSEAFF
-	TRBJ2-1	TRBD2	TRBV19	TGTGCCAGTAGTATGGGGGGACTAGCGGGAGGCTTTGAGCAGTTCTTC	CASSMGGLAGGFEQFF
-	TRBJ1-1	-	TRBV18	TGTGCCAGCTCCTCGTCCAGGAACACTGAAGCTTTCTTT	CASSSSRNTEAFF
-	TRBJ1-5	TRBD1	TRBV20-1	TGCAGTGCTAGTCGGACAGGGGACAATCAGCCCCAGCATTTT	CSASRTGDNQPQHF
-	TRBJ2-7	TRBD1	TRBV9	TGTGCCAGCAGCGTCCGGACAGGACCCTACGAGCAGTACTTC	CASSVRTGPYEQYF
-	TRBJ2-5	TRBD2	TRBV9	TGTGCCAGCAGCGTAGATGCCTTGGGACTAGATGAGACCCAGTACTTC	CASSVDALGLDETQYF
-	TRBJ1-5	-	TRBV12-5	TGTGCTAGTGACCTTATACTAAACGGGGATCCTCATAGCAATCAGCCCCAGCATTTT	CASDLILNGDPHSNQPQHF
once	TRBJ2-1	TRBD2	TRBV4-2	TGTGCCAGCAGCCAAGATCGCGGGGGGGCTAGCGGGAGGTACAATGAGCAGTTCTTC	CASSQDRGGASGRYNEQFF
many	TRBJ1-3	-	TRBV9	TGTGCCAGCAGCGGACTTACTGGAAACACCATATATTTT	CASSGLTGNTIYF
-	TRBJ1-1	-	TRBV27	TGTGCCAGCAGTTTGAGAGAGGGCGCTGAAGCTTTCTTT	CASSLREGAEAFF
-	TRBJ1-6	-	TRBV25-1	TGTGCCAGCAGTAGTATAAGGAGTAATTCACCCCTCCACTTT	CASSSIRSNSPLHF
-	TRBJ1-5	-	TRBV4-2	TGTGCCAGCAGCCAATCTAGGAATCAGCCCCAGCATTTT	CASSQSRNQPQHF
-	TRBJ1-2	-	TRBV6-5	TGTGCCAGCAGCCCCGGACACCGCTATGGCTACACCTTC	CASSPGHRYGYTF
-	TRBJ2-7	TRBD2	TRBV5-4	TGTGCCAGCAGCTCGGTCGGGACTAGGATCCACGAGCAGTACTTC	CASSSVGTRIHEQYF
-	TRBJ1-2	-	TRBV30	TGTGCCTGGAGTGTACGGTGGCTTACAGTTGTTGGTGGCTACACCTTC	CAWSVRWLTVVGGYTF
-	TRBJ1-6	-	TRBV11-2	TGTGCCAGCAGCTTAAGGACATCACATAATTCACCCCTCCACTTT	CASSLRTSHNSPLHF